This T cell receptor beta chain was sequenced for a study of cytomegalovirus exposure and HLA in healthy donors. About the study: HLA-typed donors were the source of approximately 86 million unique TCRs held in an early data release.

To note about this clone: The target antigen is unknown.

From germline, CDR1 is ENHRY and CDR2 SYGVKD. Trimming removed 4 bases from V and 7 bases from J; junction bases left unmatched: 4. The CDR3 totals 14 residues. PCR employed 60 Vbeta and 13 Jbeta primers. This table comes from immunoSEQ multiplex PCR, and its TCRdb copy is limited to in-frame clones, with some not included. This table holds 200,000 to 250,000 clones, approximately 81% found once. Broader study findings: Common viral pathogens seemed, in a later analysis, to connect with several of the most significant clusters. Some V segments (TRBV6-2 and TRBV6-3 among them) were excluded as indistinguishable.

The chain couples TRBV10-3 to TRBJ1-6, with 7 bases fitting TRBD1. Sequenced: PBMCs. This sequence was found in a young man in good health and CMV-seronegative. The CDR3: CAISASGGNSPLHF. The CDR3 bases are TGTGCCATCAGTGCCTCAGGGGGAAATTCACCCCTCCACTTT.